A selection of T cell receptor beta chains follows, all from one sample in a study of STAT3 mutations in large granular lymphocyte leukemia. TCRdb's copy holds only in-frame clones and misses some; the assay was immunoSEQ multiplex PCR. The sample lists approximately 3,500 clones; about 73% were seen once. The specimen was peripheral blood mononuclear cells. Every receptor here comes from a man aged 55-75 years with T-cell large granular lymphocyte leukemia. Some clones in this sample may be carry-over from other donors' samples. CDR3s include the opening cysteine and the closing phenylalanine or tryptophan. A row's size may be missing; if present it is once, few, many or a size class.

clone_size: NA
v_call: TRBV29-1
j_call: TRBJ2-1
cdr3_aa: CSVEVGFF

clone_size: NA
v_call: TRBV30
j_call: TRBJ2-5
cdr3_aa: CAWSVNYGGRVPETQYF

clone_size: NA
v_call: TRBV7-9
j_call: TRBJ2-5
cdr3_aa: CASSGDRTVQETQYF

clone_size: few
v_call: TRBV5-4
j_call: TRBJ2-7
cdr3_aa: CASSLVPGQRGEQYF

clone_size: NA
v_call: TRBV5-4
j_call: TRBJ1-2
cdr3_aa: CASSLGQIYGYTF

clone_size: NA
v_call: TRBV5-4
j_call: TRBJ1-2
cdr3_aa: CASSFGQAGYGYTF

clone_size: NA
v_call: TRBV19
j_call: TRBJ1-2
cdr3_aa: CASSIEGGANYGYTF

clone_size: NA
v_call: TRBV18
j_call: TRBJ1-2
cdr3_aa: CASSPRFDRGRSNYGYTF

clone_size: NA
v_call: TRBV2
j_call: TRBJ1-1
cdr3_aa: CASSLGGSHTEAFF

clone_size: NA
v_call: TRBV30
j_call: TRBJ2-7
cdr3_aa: CAWTSFPTSPGGYEQYF

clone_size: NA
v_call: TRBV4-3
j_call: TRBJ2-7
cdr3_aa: CASSRGQGVSYEQYF

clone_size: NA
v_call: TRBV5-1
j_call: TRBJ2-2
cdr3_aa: CASRGGGIDTGELFF

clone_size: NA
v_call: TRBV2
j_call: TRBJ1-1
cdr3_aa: CASRSGAEDTEAFF

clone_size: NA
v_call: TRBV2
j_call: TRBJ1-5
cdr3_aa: CASSLDRGGGQPQHF

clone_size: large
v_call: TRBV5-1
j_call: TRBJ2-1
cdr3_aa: CASSLAPLAGPYNEQFF

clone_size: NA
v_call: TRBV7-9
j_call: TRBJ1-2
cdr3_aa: CASSPWTGRDEGYTF

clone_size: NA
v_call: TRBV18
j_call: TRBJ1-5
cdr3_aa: CASSPGTGGANQPQHF

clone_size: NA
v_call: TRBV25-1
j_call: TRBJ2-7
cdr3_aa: CASSEGTGLFDEQYF

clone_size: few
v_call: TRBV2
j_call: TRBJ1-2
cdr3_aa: CASSRQQRSYGYTF

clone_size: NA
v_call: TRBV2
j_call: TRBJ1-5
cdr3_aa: CASLRGGNQPQHF

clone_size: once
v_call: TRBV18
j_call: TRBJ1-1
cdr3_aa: CASSPPVGRTEAFF

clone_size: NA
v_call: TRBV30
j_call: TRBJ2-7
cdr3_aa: CAWSVKGTSYEQYF

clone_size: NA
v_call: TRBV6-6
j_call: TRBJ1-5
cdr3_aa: CASSRNRDNQPQHF

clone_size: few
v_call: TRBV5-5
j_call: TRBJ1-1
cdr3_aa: CASSIAGTIEAFF

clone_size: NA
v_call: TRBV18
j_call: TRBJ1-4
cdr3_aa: CASSPLEYSGRGTNEKLFF

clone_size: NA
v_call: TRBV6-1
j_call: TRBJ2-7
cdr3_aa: CASSEAIVQGFYEQYF

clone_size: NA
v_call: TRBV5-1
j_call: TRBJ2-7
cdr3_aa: CASSPRASPMGHTYEQYF

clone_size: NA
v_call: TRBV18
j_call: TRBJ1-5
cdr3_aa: CASSPGSSYSNQPQHF

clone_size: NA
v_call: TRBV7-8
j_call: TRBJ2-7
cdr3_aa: CASSKGTYEQYF

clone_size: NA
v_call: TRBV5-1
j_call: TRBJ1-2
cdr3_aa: CASSWRGGGDYGYTF

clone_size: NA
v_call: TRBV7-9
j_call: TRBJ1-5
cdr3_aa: CASSLVGPGERQPQHF

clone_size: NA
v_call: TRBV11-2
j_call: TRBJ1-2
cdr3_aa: CASSYTGSPLYGYTF

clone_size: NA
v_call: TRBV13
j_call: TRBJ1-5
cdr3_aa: CASSFGLDSNQPQHF

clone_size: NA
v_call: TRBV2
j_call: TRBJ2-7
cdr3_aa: CASSEEYEQYF

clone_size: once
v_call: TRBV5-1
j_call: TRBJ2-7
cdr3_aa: CASSPGLAGYEQYF

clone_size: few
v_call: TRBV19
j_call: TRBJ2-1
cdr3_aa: CASSMGGQGAYNEQFF

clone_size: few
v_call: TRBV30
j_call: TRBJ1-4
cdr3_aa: CALDGSLRKLFF

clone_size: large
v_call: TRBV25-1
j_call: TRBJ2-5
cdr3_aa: CASSEGNHRGETQYF

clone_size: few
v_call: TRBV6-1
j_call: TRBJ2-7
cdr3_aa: CASQVEEGSSYEQYF

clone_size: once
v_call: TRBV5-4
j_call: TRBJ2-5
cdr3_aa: CASSLEGFWETQYF

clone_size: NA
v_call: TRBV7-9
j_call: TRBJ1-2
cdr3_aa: CASSADRDGYTF

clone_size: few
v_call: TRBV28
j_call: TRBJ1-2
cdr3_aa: CASSPADREGYGYTF

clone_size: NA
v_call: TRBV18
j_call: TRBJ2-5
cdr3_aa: CASSGTSGVSTQYF

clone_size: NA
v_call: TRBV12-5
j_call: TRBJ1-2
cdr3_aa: CASGLVPSTGSYGYTF

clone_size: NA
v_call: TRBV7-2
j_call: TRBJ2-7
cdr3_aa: CASSPWGTGGRGEEQYF

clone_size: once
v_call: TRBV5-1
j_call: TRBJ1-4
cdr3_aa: CASSMSGMGEKLFF

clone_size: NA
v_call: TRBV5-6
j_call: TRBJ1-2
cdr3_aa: CASSFMGQGRDGYTF

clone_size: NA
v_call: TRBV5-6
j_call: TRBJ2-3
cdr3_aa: CASSFGLAGVADTQYF

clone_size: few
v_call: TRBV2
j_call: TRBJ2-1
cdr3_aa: CASRDSIIGEQFF

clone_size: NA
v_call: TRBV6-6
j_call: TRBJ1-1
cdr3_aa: CASSYAENTEAFF

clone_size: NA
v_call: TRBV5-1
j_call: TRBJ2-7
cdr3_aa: CASSWTGGEYEQYF

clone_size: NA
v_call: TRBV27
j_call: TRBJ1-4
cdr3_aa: CASSSSGRFEKLFF

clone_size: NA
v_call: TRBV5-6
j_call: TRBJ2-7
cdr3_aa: CASRLVGTDHYEQYF